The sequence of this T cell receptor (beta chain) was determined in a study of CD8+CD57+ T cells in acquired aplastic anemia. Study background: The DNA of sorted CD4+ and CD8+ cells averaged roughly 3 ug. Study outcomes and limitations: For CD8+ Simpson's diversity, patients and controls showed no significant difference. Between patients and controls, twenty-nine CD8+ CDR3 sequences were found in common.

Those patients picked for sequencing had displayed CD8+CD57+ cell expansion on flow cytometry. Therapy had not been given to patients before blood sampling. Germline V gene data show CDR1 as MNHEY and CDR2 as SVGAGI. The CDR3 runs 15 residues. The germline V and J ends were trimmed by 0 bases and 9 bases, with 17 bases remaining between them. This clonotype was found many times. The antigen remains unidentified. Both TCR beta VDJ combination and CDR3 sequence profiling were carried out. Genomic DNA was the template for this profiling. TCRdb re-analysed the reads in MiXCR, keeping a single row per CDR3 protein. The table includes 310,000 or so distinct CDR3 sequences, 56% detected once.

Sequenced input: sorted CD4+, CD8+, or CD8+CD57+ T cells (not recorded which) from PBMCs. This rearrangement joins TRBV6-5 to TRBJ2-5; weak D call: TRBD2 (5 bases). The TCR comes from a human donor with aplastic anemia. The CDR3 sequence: CASSYSGVASRSQYF. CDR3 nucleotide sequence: TGTGCCAGCAGTTACTCGGGTGTGGCTAGCCGGTCCCAGTACTTC.